This is a list of T cell receptor beta chains from one sample in a study of PD-1 blockade in classical Hodgkin lymphoma. Sequenced by immunoSEQ multiplex PCR; TCRdb stores in-frame clones only, minus some. The table shows roughly 100,000 clones, with roughly nine tenths occurring only once. The sample consisted of peripheral blood mononuclear cells (PBMCs), taken before the fourth cycle of nivolumab. The receptors originated from a human donor with classical Hodgkin lymphoma. Both conserved end residues are part of each CDR3. The D gene is left open where the match is weak. Size tells how often a clone was seen (once, few, many) or the class of an expanded clone, and some rows leave it out.

CDR3nt	CDR3aa	v_gene	j_gene	d_gene	abundance
TGTGCCAGCAGTCTCCTTCCGAGGGGCGCGAAGGGCTACACCTTC	CASSLLPRGAKGYTF	TRBV28	TRBJ1-2	-	-
TGCAGTGCCCGGGACAATGAGCAGTTCTTC	CSARDNEQFF	TRBV20-1	TRBJ2-1	-	-
TGTGCCAGCAGCTTAAACAGCAATCAGCCCCAGCATTTT	CASSLNSNQPQHF	TRBV5-8	TRBJ1-5	-	-
TGCGCCAGCAGCCAGATGGGACAGGGTATGAACACTGAAGCTTTCTTT	CASSQMGQGMNTEAFF	TRBV4-1	TRBJ1-1	TRBD1	-
TGTGCCAGCAGGGACAGGGTCAACTACGAGCAGTACTTC	CASRDRVNYEQYF	TRBV5-6	TRBJ2-7	TRBD1	-
TGCGCCAGCAGCCAAGATTTTTACGAGTACAATGAGCAGTTCTTC	CASSQDFYEYNEQFF	TRBV4-3	TRBJ2-1	-	once
TGTGCCAGCACCCCGGGACAGCAACGCGGCTATGGCTACACCTTC	CASTPGQQRGYGYTF	TRBV18	TRBJ1-2	TRBD1	-
TGTGCCATCAGTCCCATACTAGGGAGGGGGGACGAGCAGTACTTC	CAISPILGRGDEQYF	TRBV10-3	TRBJ2-7	-	-
TGTGCCATCAGTCCCCTCGGGGGGAGGGATACGCAGTATTTT	CAISPLGGRDTQYF	TRBV10-3	TRBJ2-3	TRBD2	once
TGTGCCAGCTCACCTGGGGGCAGCGGTACTGAAGCTTTCTTT	CASSPGGSGTEAFF	TRBV18	TRBJ1-1	-	once
TGTGCCAGCAGCTCCTATGGGGCTGAAGCTTTCTTT	CASSSYGAEAFF	TRBV27	TRBJ1-1	-	few
TGTGCCAGCAGTGAACGACTTAGCGGGCTGGGGGATACGCAGTATTTT	CASSERLSGLGDTQYF	TRBV6-1	TRBJ2-3	TRBD2	-
TGTGCCAGCGGCCGGGAGCCTAGCACAGATACGCAGTATTTT	CASGREPSTDTQYF	TRBV4-2	TRBJ2-3	-	-
TGTGCCAGTATCCCCCGCCGGGGACAGGGAGGAACTGAAGCTTTCTTT	CASIPRRGQGGTEAFF	TRBV19	TRBJ1-1	TRBD1	-
TGTGCCAGCAGTGCAATATTGGGCGGGGAGCTGTTTTTT	CASSAILGGELFF	TRBV25-1	TRBJ2-2	-	-
TGTGCCAGCAGGACCCCAGCGGCCTACGAGCAGTACTTC	CASRTPAAYEQYF	TRBV6-1	TRBJ2-7	-	-
TGTGCCAGCAGCTCCCGGGACAGCCGTATGGGGACTGAAGCTTTCTTT	CASSSRDSRMGTEAFF	TRBV7-2	TRBJ1-1	TRBD1	once
TGTGCCAGTAGAGCGGGATACTCCTACGAGCAGTACTTC	CASRAGYSYEQYF	TRBV19	TRBJ2-7	TRBD2	-
TGTGCCACCAGTCCGACAGGATATGGCTACACCTTC	CATSPTGYGYTF	TRBV15	TRBJ1-2	-	once
TGTGCCAGTACCCCCGGACAGTACAATGAGCAGTTCTTC	CASTPGQYNEQFF	TRBV19	TRBJ2-1	-	-
TGCGCCACGAAGCTTAGCGGTTCCTACAATGAGCAGTTCTTC	CATKLSGSYNEQFF	TRBV10-1	TRBJ2-1	-	-
TGTGCCAGTAGCTACAGGGTATCCAGGGGAAGAGGCACTGAAGCTTTCTTT	CASSYRVSRGRGTEAFF	TRBV19	TRBJ1-1	-	-
TGTGCCAGCAGCTTAGTAGCTTACGGGACAGGGAACACAGATACGCAGTATTTT	CASSLVAYGTGNTDTQYF	TRBV11-2	TRBJ2-3	TRBD1	-
TGCGCCAGCAGCCAAGAGGGGACTGGATTCTACGAGCAGTACTTC	CASSQEGTGFYEQYF	TRBV4-3	TRBJ2-7	-	-
TGTGCCAGCAGTTCCAATGCTTTCGTCACTGAAGCTTTCTTT	CASSSNAFVTEAFF	TRBV27	TRBJ1-1	-	-
TGCAGCGCCAGGGCGAACGGGGAGCTGTTTTTT	CSARANGELFF	TRBV29-1	TRBJ2-2	-	-
TGTGCCAGCAGGCCGGGACAGCCGAGCTCCTACGAGCAGTACTTC	CASRPGQPSSYEQYF	TRBV28	TRBJ2-7	TRBD1	-
TGTGCCAGCAGCCAAGGAACCTTTGGGGCTTTCTTT	CASSQGTFGAFF	TRBV14	TRBJ1-1	-	once
TGTGCCAGCAGTTACAGGCAGGGGGCGCAGAACACTGAAGCTTTCTTT	CASSYRQGAQNTEAFF	TRBV6-6	TRBJ1-1	TRBD1	-
TGTGCCAGCAGTTTATCGTGGCAGGGAATAGGTCAGCCCCAGCATTTT	CASSLSWQGIGQPQHF	TRBV27	TRBJ1-5	-	-
TGCGCCAGCAGCCACGGACAGGTTAATGAAAAACTGTTTTTT	CASSHGQVNEKLFF	TRBV4-3	TRBJ1-4	TRBD1	once
TGTGCCAGCAGCTTTTCCGACAGGTACTTGAGAGCTTTCTTT	CASSFSDRYLRAFF	TRBV7-9	TRBJ1-1	-	-
TGTGCCAGTAGTCCTTTGGGACTAGCGGGAGTCCCTGAGCAGTTCTTC	CASSPLGLAGVPEQFF	TRBV19	TRBJ2-1	TRBD2	-
TGTGCCAGCAGTTTACTTTATCCGACTAGCGGGACCAATGAGCAGTTCTTC	CASSLLYPTSGTNEQFF	TRBV27	TRBJ2-1	TRBD2	-
TGCGCCAGCAGCCCAATCCCTAGCGGGAAAGGAGAGACCCAGTACTTC	CASSPIPSGKGETQYF	TRBV5-1	TRBJ2-5	TRBD2	-
TGCGCCAGCAGCTTATTGAACGGGGGCGTCGAGCAGTACTTC	CASSLLNGGVEQYF	TRBV5-1	TRBJ2-7	-	-
TGTGCCAGCAGCTCCACTAGCGGTAATGAGCAGTTCTTC	CASSSTSGNEQFF	TRBV7-2	TRBJ2-1	TRBD2	-
TGTGCCTGGGCAGGGGTTCGAAACACCATATATTTT	CAWAGVRNTIYF	TRBV30	TRBJ1-3	-	-
TGCGCCAGCAGCTTGAACGGGGGGTACACTGAAGCTTTCTTT	CASSLNGGYTEAFF	TRBV5-1	TRBJ1-1	-	-
TGCAGCGTTCAGGTCGGTAGTGGGGGCTACACCTTC	CSVQVGSGGYTF	TRBV29-1	TRBJ1-2	-	once
TGTGCCAGCCGAGACAGGGACCAAGAGACCCAGTACTTC	CASRDRDQETQYF	TRBV6-5	TRBJ2-5	TRBD1	-
TGTGCCAGCAGCTTAAGGGTAACTAGCGGGAGGGGATACGAGCAGTACTTC	CASSLRVTSGRGYEQYF	TRBV11-2	TRBJ2-7	TRBD2	-
TGCAGTGCTAGGGCCAACTACGAGCAGTACTTC	CSARANYEQYF	TRBV20-1	TRBJ2-7	-	-
TGCGCCAGCAGCGGAGGGGTTAATTCTGCCAAAAACATTCAGTACTTC	CASSGGVNSAKNIQYF	TRBV5-1	TRBJ2-4	-	-
TGTGCCAGCAGCCCTCGACTAGCGGGAGGTGAGCAGTTCTTC	CASSPRLAGGEQFF	TRBV28	TRBJ2-1	TRBD2	-
TGTGCCAGCAGTAAAGAAGACGGGTCCGAGCAGTACTTC	CASSKEDGSEQYF	TRBV27	TRBJ2-7	-	-
TGTGCCTGGAGTCCTGCCGGCACCGGGGAGCTGTTTTTT	CAWSPAGTGELFF	TRBV30	TRBJ2-2	-	-
TGTGCCAGCAGCCCTCAGGGGGGTACTTCTAACTATGGCTACACCTTC	CASSPQGGTSNYGYTF	TRBV7-9	TRBJ1-2	TRBD1	-